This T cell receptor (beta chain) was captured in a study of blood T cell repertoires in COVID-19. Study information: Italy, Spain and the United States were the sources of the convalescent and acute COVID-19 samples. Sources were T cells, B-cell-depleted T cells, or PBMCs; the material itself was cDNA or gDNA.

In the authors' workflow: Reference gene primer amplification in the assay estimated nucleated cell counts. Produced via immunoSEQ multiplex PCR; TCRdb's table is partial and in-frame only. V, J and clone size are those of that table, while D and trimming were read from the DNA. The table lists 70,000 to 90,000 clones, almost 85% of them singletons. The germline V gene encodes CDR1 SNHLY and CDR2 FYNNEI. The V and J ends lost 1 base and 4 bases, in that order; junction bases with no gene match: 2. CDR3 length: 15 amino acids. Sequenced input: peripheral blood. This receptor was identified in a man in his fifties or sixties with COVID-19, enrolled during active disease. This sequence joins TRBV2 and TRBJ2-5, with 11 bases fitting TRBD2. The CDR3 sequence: CASSEGLAGLETQYF. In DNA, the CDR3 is TGTGCCAGCAGTGAAGGACTAGCGGGACTAGAGACCCAGTACTTC.